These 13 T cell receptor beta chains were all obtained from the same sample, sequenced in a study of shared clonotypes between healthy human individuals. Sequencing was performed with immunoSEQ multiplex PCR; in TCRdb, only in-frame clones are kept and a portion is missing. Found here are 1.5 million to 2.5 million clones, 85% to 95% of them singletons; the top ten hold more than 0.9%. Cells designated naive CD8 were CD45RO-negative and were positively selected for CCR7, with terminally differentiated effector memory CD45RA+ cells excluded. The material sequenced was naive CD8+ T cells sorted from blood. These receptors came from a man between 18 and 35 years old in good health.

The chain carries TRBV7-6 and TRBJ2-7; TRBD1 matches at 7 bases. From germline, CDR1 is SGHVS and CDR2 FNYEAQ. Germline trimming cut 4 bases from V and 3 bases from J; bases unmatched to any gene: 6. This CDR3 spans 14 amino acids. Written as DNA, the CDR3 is TGTGCCAGCAGCTACGGGGACAGTAACTACGAGCAGTACTTC. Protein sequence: CASSYGDSNYEQYF. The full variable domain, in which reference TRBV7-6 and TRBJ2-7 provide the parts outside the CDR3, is GAGVSQSPRYKVTKRGQDVALRCDPISGHVSLYWYRQALGQGPEFLTYFNYEAQQDKSGLPNDRFSAERPEGSISTLTIQRTEQRDSAMYRCASSYGDSNYEQYFGPGTRLTVT.

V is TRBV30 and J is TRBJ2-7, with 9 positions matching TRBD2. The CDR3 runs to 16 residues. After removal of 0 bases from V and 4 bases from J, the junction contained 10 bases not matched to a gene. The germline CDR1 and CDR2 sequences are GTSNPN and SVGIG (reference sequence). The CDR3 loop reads CAWSVPGREGHYEQYF. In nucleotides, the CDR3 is TGTGCCTGGAGTGTACCTGGGCGGGAGGGCCATTACGAGCAGTACTTC. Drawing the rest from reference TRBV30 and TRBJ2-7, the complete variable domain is SQTIHQWPATLVQPVGSPLSLECTVEGTSNPNLYWYRQAAGRGLQLLFYSVGIGQISSEVPQNLSASRPQDRQFILSSKKLLLSDSGFYLCAWSVPGREGHYEQYFGPGTRLTVT.

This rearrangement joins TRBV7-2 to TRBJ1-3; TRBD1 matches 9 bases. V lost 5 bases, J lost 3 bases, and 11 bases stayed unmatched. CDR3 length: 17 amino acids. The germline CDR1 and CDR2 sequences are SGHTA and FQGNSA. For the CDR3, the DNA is TGTGCCAGCAGCCCAGAGGGGACAGGGTGGATTGGAAACACCATATATTTT. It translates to CASSPEGTGWIGNTIYF.

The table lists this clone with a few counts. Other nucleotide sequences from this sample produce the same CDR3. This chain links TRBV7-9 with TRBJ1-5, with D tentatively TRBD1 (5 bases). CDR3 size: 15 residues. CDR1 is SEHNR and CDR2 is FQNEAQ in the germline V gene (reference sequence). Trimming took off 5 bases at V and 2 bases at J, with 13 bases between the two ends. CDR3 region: CASSPTGGGNQPQHF. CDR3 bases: TGTGCCAGCAGCCCCACGGGGGGAGGCAATCAGCCCCAGCATTTT.

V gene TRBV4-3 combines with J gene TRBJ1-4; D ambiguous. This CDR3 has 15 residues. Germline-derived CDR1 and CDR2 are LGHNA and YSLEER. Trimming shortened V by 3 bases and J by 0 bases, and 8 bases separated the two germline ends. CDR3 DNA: TGCGCCAGCAGCCAGGGCCTAGCAACTAATGAAAAACTGTTTTTT. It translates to CASSQGLATNEKLFF.

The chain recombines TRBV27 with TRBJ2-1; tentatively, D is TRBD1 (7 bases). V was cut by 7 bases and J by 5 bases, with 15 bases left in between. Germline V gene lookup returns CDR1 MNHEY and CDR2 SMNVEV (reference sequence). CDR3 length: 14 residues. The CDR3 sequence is CASTEQGRNNEQFF. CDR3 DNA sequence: TGTGCCAGCACCGAACAGGGGAGGAACAATGAGCAGTTCTTC.

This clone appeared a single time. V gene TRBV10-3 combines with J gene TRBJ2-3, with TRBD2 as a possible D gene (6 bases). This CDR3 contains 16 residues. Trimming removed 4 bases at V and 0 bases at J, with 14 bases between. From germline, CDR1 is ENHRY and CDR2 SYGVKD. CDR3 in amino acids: CAISAQNGGSTDTQYF. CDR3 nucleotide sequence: TGTGCCATCAGTGCCCAGAACGGGGGTAGCACAGATACGCAGTATTTT.

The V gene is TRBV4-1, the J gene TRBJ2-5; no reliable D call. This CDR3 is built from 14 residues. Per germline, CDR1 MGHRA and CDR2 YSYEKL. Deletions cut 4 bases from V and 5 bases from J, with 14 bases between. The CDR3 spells CASSLFSEDETQYF. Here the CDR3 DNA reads TGCGCCAGCAGCCTCTTTAGTGAGGATGAGACCCAGTACTTC.

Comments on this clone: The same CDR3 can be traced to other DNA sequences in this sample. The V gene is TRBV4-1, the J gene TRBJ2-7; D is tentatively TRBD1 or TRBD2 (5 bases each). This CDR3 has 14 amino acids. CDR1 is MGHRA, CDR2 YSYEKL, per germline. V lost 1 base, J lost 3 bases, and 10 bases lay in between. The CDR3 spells CASSQGDGNYEQYF. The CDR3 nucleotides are TGCGCCAGCAGCCAAGGGGACGGAAACTACGAGCAGTACTTC.

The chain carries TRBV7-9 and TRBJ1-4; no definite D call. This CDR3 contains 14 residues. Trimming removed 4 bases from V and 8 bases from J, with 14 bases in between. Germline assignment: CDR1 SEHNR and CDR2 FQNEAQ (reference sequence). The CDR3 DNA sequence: TGTGCCAGCAGCTCACCGGCCGAGAAAGAAAAACTGTTTTTT. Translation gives CASSSPAEKEKLFF. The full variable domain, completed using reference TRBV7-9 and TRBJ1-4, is DTGVSQNPRHKITKRGQNVTFRCDPISEHNRLYWYRQTLGQGPEFLTYFQNEAQLEKSRLLSDRFSAERPKGSFSTLEIQRTEQGDSAMYLCASSSPAEKEKLFFGSGTQLSVL.

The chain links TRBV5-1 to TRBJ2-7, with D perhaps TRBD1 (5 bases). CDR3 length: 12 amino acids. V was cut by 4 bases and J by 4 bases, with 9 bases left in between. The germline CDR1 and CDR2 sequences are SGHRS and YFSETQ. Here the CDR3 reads CASSGAGYEQYF. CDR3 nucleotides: TGCGCCAGCAGCGGGGCCGGTTACGAGCAGTACTTC.

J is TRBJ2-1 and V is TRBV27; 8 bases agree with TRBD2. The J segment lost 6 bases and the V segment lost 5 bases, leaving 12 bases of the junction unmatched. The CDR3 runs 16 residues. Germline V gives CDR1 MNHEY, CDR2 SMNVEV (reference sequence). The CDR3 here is CASSILGVAGSNEQFF. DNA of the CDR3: TGTGCCAGCAGTATCCTCGGTGTAGCGGGGTCCAATGAGCAGTTCTTC.

In DNA form, the CDR3 reads TGCAGCGTTGAAGCTACCGCCAACGAGCAGTACTTC. It yields the protein CSVEATANEQYF. This rearrangement joins TRBV29-1 to TRBJ2-7; D is ambiguous. The germline CDR1 and CDR2 sequences are SQVTM and ANQGSEA. This CDR3 has 12 amino acids. Trimming pared 1 base from V and 5 bases from J, leaving 9 bases between.